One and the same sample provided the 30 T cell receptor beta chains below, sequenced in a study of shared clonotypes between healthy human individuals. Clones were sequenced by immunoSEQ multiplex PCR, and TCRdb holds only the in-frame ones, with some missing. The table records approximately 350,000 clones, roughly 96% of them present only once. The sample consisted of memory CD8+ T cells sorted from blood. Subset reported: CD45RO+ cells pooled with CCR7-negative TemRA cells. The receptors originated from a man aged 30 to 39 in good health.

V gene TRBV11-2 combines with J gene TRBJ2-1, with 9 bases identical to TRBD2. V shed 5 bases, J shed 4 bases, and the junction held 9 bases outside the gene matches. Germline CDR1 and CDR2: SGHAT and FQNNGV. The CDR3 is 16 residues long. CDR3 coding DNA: TGTGCCAGCAGCCGGGGGGGGCTAGCGGGATACAATGAGCAGTTCTTC. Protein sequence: CASSRGGLAGYNEQFF.

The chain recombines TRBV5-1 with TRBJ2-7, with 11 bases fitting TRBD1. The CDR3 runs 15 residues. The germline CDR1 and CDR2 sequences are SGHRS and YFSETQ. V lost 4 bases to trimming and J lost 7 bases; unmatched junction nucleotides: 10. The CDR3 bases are TGCGCCAGCAGCCCCCGGACAGGGGGCGCGGGAGAGCAGTACTTC. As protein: CASSPRTGGAGEQYF.

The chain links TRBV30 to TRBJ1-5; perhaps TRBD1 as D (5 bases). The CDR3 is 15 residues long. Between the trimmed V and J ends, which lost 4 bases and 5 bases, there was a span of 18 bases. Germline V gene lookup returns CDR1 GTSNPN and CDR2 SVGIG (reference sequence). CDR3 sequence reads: CAWTDGQGPHQPQHF. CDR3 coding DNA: TGTGCCTGGACAGACGGGCAGGGCCCCCATCAGCCCCAGCATTTT.

In nucleotides, the CDR3 is TGTGCCAGCAGCTTGACTAGCGGGAGGGCCAATGAGCAGTTCTTC. Its translation is CASSLTSGRANEQFF. The V call is TRBV5-4, the J call TRBJ2-1, with TRBD2 matching 13 bases. The CDR3 spans 15 residues. J was trimmed by 6 bases and V by 1 base; bases with no gene match: 1. Germline V gene lookup returns CDR1 SGHNT and CDR2 YYREEE (reference sequence).

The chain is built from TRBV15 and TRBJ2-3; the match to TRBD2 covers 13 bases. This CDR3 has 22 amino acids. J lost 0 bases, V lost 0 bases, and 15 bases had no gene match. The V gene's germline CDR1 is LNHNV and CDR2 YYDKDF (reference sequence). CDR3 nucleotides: TGTGCCACCAGCAGAGAATCATTCGGCCTACTAGCGGGAGGGCGAAGCACAGATACGCAGTATTTT. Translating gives CATSRESFGLLAGGRSTDTQYF.

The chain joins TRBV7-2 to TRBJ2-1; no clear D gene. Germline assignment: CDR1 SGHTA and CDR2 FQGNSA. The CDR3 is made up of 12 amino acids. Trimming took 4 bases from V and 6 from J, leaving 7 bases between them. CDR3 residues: CASSSGPNEQFF. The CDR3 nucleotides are TGTGCCAGCAGCTCAGGACCCAATGAGCAGTTCTTC.

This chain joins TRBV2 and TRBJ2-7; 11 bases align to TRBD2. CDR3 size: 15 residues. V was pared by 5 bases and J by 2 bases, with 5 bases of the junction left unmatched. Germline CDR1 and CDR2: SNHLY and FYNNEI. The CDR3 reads CASSSSGRAAYEQYF. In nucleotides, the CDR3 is TGTGCCAGCAGTAGTAGCGGGAGGGCGGCCTACGAGCAGTACTTC.

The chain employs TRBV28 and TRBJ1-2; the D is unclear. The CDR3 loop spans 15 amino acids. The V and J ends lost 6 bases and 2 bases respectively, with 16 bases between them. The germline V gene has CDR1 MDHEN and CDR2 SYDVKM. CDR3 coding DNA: TGTGCCAGCAGCGTTAAAACATCGATAAACTATGGCTACACCTTC. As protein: CASSVKTSINYGYTF.

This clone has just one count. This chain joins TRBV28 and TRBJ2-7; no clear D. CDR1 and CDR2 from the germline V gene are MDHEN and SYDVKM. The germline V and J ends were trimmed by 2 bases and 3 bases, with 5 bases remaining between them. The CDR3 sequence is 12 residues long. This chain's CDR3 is CASSLPFYEQYF. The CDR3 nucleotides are TGTGCCAGCAGTTTACCCTTCTACGAGCAGTACTTC.

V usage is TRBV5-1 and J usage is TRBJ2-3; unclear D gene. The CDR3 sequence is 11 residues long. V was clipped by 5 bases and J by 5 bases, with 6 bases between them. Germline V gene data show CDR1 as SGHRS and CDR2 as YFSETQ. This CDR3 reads CASRGGDTQYF. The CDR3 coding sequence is TGCGCCAGCAGGGGTGGAGATACGCAGTATTTT.

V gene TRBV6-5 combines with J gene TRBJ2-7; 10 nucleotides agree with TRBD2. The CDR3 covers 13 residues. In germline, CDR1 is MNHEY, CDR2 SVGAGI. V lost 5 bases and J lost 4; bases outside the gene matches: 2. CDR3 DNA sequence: TGTGCCAGCAGTCAGACTAGCGGGTACGAGCAGTACTTC. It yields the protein CASSQTSGYEQYF.

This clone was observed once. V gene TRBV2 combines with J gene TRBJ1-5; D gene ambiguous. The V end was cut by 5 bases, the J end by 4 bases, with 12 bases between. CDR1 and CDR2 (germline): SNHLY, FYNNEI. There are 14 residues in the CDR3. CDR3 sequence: CASSWGSGNQPQHF. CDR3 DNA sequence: TGTGCCAGCAGTTGGGGTAGCGGGAATCAGCCCCAGCATTTT.

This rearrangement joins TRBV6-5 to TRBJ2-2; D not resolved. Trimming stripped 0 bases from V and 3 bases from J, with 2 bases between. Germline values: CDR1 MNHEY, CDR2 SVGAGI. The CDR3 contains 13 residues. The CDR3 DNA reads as TGTGCCAGCAGTTACTCCCACACCGGGGAGCTGTTTTTT. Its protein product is CASSYSHTGELFF.

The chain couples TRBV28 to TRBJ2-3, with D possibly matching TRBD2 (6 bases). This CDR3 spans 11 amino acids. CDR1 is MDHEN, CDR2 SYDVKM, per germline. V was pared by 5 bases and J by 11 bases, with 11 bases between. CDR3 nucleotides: TGTGCCAGCAGTCTCCGGGAGCGGCAGTATTTT. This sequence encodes CASSLRERQYF. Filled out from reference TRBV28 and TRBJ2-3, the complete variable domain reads DVKVTQSSRYLVKRTGEKVFLECVQDMDHENMFWYRQDPGLGLRLIYFSYDVKMKEKGDIPEGYSVSREKKERFSLILESASTNQTSMYLCASSLRERQYFGPGTRLTVL.

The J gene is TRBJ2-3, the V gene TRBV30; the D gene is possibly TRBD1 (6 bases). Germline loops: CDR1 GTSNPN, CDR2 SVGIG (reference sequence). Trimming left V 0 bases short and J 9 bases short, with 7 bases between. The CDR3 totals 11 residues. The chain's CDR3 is CAWSVGTTQYF. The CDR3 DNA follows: TGTGCCTGGAGTGTAGGGACAACGCAGTATTTT.

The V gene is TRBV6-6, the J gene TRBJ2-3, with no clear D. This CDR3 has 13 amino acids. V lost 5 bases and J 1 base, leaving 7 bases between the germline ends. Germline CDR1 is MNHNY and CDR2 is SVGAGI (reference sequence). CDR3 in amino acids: CASSRPGTDTQYF. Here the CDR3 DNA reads TGTGCCAGCAGTAGACCGGGCACAGATACGCAGTATTTT.

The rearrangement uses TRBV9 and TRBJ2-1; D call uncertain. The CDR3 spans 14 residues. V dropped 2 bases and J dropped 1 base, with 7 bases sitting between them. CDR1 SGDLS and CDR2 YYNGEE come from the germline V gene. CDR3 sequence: CASSVGLSYNEQFF. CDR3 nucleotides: TGTGCCAGCAGCGTCGGGCTTTCCTACAATGAGCAGTTCTTC.

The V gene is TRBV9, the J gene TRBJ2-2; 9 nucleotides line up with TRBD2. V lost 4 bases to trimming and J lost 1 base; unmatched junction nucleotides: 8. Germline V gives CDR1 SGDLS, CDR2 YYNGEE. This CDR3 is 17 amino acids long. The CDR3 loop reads CASSPRLAVWNTGELFF. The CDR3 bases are TGTGCCAGCAGCCCGCGACTAGCGGTTTGGAACACCGGGGAGCTGTTTTTT.

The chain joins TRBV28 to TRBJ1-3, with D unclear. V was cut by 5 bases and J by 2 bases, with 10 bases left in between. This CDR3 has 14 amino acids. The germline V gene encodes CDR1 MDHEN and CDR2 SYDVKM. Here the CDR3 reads CASSPDGTGNTIYF. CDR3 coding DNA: TGTGCCAGCAGTCCGGACGGGACTGGAAACACCATATATTTT.

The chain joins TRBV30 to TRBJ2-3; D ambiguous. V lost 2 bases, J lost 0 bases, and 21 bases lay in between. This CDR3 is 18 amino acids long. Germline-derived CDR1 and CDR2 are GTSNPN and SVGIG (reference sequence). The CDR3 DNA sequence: TGTGCCTGGAGTTTAAGTCCAGACTCAAGGCCTAGCACAGATACGCAGTATTTT. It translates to CAWSLSPDSRPSTDTQYF.

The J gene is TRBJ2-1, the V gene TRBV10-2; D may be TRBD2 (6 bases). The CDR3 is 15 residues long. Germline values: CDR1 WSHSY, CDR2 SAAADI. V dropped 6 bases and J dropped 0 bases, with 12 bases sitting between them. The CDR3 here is CASREGVSSYNEQFF. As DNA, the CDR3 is TGCGCCAGCAGGGAGGGTGTAAGCTCCTACAATGAGCAGTTCTTC.

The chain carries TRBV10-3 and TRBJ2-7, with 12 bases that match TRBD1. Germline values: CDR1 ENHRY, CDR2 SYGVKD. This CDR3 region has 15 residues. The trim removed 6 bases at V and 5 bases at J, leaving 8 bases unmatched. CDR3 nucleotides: TGTGCCATCAGCGCGGGACAGGGGGCGCTGGACGAGCAGTACTTC. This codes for CAISAGQGALDEQYF.

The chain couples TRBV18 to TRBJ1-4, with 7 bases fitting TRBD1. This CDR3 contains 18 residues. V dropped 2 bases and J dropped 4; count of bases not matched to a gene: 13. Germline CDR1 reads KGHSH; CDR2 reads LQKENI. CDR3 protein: CASSPIVRTGDSNEKLFF. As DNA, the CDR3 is TGTGCCAGCTCACCAATCGTTCGAACAGGGGATAGTAATGAAAAACTGTTTTTT.

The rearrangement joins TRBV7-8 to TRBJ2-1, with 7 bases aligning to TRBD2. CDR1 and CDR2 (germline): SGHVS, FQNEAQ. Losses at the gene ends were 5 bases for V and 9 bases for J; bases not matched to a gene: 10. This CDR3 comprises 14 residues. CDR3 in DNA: TGTGCCAGCAGCGCAACTAGCGTCAGGAGTGAGCAGTTCTTC. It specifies CASSATSVRSEQFF.

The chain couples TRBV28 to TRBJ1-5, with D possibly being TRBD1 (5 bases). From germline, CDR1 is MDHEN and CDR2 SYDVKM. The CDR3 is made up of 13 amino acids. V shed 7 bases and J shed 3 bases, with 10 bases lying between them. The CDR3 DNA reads TGTGCCAGCAATCGACAGTACAATCAGCCCCAGCATTTT. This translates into CASNRQYNQPQHF.

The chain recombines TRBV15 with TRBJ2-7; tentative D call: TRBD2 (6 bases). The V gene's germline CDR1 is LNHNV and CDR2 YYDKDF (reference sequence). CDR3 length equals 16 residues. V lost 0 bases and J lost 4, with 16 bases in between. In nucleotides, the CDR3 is TGTGCCACCAGCAGAGATTTATTCGGGAGCGGGTACGAGCAGTACTTC. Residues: CATSRDLFGSGYEQYF.

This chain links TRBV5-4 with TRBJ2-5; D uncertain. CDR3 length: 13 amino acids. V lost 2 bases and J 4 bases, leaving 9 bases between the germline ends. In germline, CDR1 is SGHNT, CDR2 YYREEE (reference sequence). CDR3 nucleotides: TGTGCCAGCAGCTTTCCGTCTAGAGAGACCCAGTACTTC. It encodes CASSFPSRETQYF.

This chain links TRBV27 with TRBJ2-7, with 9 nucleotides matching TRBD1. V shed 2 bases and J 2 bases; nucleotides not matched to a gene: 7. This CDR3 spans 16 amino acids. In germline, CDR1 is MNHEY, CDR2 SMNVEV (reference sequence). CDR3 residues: CASSLTRQGGAYEQYF. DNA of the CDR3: TGTGCCAGCAGTTTAACGAGACAGGGGGGGGCCTACGAGCAGTACTTC.

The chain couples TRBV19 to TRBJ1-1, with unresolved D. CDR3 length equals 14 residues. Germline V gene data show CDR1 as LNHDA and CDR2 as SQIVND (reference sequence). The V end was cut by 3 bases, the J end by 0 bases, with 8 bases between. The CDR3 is CASSIRSMNTEAFF. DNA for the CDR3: TGTGCCAGTAGTATTCGCAGCATGAACACTGAAGCTTTCTTT.

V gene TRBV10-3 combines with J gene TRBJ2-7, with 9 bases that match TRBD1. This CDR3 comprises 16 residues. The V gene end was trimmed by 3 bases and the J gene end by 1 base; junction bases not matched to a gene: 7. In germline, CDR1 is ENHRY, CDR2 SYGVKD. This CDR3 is CAISDRGDRVSYEQYF. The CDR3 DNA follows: TGTGCCATCAGTGACAGGGGGGACAGGGTATCCTACGAGCAGTACTTC.